This passage covers 20 T cell receptor beta chains from one sample sequenced in a study of blood T cell repertoires in COVID-19. TCRdb keeps only in-frame clones here, not all; method: immunoSEQ multiplex PCR. The sample has around 140,000 clones, around 86% seen once; the top ten hold 8% to 9.5%. Sequenced sample: peripheral blood. These receptors all come from a woman in her sixties or seventies with active or convalescent COVID-19.

The V gene is TRBV18, the J gene TRBJ1-1; weak D call: TRBD1 (5 bases). Trimming shortened V by 3 bases and J by 2 bases, and 13 bases separated the two germline ends. From germline, CDR1 is KGHSH and CDR2 LQKENI. The CDR3 covers 15 residues. The CDR3 coding sequence is TGTGCCAGCTCACCGATGACAGTGGGCAACACTGAAGCTTTCTTT. The encoded protein is CASSPMTVGNTEAFF.

This chain joins TRBV18 and TRBJ2-5; 10 bases agree with TRBD1. Germline values: CDR1 KGHSH, CDR2 LQKENI. This CDR3 has 15 residues. J lost 3 bases, V lost 4 bases, and 5 bases had no gene match. CDR3 bases: TGTGCCAGCTCACTAGAGACAGGGGGCGAAGAGACCCAGTACTTC. Translating it yields CASSLETGGEETQYF.

The chain is built from TRBV19 and TRBJ2-3; TRBD2 aligns across 7 bases. This CDR3 comprises 16 residues. Per the germline V gene, CDR1 is LNHDA and CDR2 is SQIVND (reference sequence). The ends lost 5 bases at V and 2 bases at J; junction bases unmatched: 10. The CDR3 coding sequence is TGTGCCAGTAGTTTATGGCAGCGGGAAGCCACAGATACGCAGTATTTT. Protein: CASSLWQREATDTQYF. The variable domain in full, with the rest retrieved from reference TRBV19 and TRBJ2-3, is DGGITQSPKYLFRKEGQNVTLSCEQNLNHDAMYWYRQDPGQGLRLIYYSQIVNDFQKGDIAEGYSVSREKKESFPLTVTSAQKNPTAFYLCASSLWQREATDTQYFGPGTRLTVL.

The chain has TRBV6-6 and TRBJ2-3; D gene ambiguous. The CDR3 is 15 amino acids. Germline V gene data show CDR1 as MNHNY and CDR2 as SVGAGI (reference sequence). With 1 base removed from V and 0 bases from J, the gap between germline ends came to 8 bases. The CDR3 region has the DNA TGTGCCAGCAGTTACTTCAGTCCTAGCACAGATACGCAGTATTTT. This codes for CASSYFSPSTDTQYF.

The V call is TRBV7-2, the J call TRBJ2-7; TRBD1 matches 9 bases. After removal of 2 bases from V and 1 base from J, the junction contained 6 bases not matched to a gene. The CDR3 has 16 residues. The germline V gene encodes CDR1 SGHTA and CDR2 FQGNSA. CDR3 nucleotide sequence: TGTGCCAGCAGCTTATATGGGACAGGGACTTCCTACGAGCAGTACGTC. Protein sequence: CASSLYGTGTSYEQYV.

The chain combines TRBV7-8 with TRBJ2-3; 7 nucleotides agree with TRBD2. The CDR3 covers 17 residues. The junction had 14 bases not matched to a gene; V was cut back by 4 bases and J by 4 bases. Germline loops: CDR1 SGHVS, CDR2 FQNEAQ. The CDR3 protein is CASSSLGGRGWADTQYF. The CDR3 DNA reads as TGTGCCAGCAGCTCTCTTGGTGGGAGGGGTTGGGCAGATACGCAGTATTTT.

The CDR3 loop is CASSEEAVTLEKLFF. In DNA form, the CDR3 reads TGTGCCAGCAGTGAGGAGGCCGTCACGCTTGAAAAACTGTTTTTT. This chain links TRBV2 with TRBJ1-4; unclear D gene. The CDR3 has 15 amino acids. V dropped 3 bases and J dropped 7 bases, with 15 bases sitting between them. Germline CDR1 reads SNHLY; CDR2 reads FYNNEI.

The rearrangement uses TRBV6-5 and TRBJ2-7; D unresolved. The CDR3 runs to 13 residues. V lost 5 bases, J lost 7 bases, and 15 bases lay in between. Germline V gene lookup returns CDR1 MNHEY and CDR2 SVGAGI. CDR3 DNA sequence: TGTGCCAGCAGTAGCGAGCCCTACGAAGAGCAGTACTTC. This gives the protein CASSSEPYEEQYF.

The rearrangement links TRBV11-3 to TRBJ2-3, with TRBD2 matching 8 bases. V gave up 5 bases and J gave up 5 bases; unmatched junction bases: 9. Per germline, CDR1 SGHNT and CDR2 YENEEA. The CDR3 covers 15 residues. The CDR3, as DNA: TGTGCCAGCAGCCTTCGGGGGGGGCAAGGAGATACGCAGTATTTT. Translating it yields CASSLRGGQGDTQYF.

This clone was detected only once. The chain combines TRBV5-6 with TRBJ1-1; D uncertain. Trimming left V 1 base short and J 8 bases short, with 12 bases between. The germline gives CDR1 SGHDT, CDR2 YYEEEE. The CDR3 runs 13 residues. The CDR3 region is CASSLNLAVEAFF. The CDR3 bases are TGTGCCAGCAGCTTGAATTTGGCCGTAGAAGCTTTCTTT.

This rearrangement joins TRBV19 to TRBJ1-1; D possibly corresponds to TRBD1 (5 bases). There are 13 residues in the CDR3. Germline assignment: CDR1 LNHDA and CDR2 SQIVND (reference sequence). Trimming took off 1 base at V and 5 bases at J, with 8 bases between the two ends. CDR3 region: CASSIVGGTEAFF. CDR3 nucleotides: TGTGCCAGTAGTATAGTTGGGGGGACTGAAGCTTTCTTT.

The chain carries TRBV14 and TRBJ1-2; TRBD1 agrees at 8 bases. The germline V gene has CDR1 SGHDN and CDR2 FVKESK. Trimming at V came to 5 bases and at J to 4 bases, leaving 3 bases not matched to a gene. This CDR3 contains 13 residues. This CDR3 is CASSWDRSYGYTF. CDR3 DNA: TGTGCCAGCAGCTGGGACAGGAGCTATGGCTACACCTTC.

The CDR3 sequence: CASSILDRPNYGYTF. CDR3 DNA sequence: TGTGCCAGTAGTATTTTGGACAGACCCAACTATGGCTACACCTTC. This rearrangement joins TRBV19 to TRBJ1-2, with a tentative D call TRBD1 (6 bases). CDR3 length equals 15 residues. Germline CDR1 reads LNHDA; CDR2 reads SQIVND (reference sequence). Trimming pared 3 bases from V and 2 bases from J, leaving 13 bases between.

The V call is TRBV2, the J call TRBJ1-1, with D possibly being TRBD1 (5 bases). In germline, CDR1 is SNHLY, CDR2 FYNNEI. Trimming pared 8 bases from V and 3 bases from J, leaving 16 bases between. The CDR3 covers 14 residues. CDR3 region: CASDRWGGDTEAFF. For the CDR3, the DNA is TGTGCCAGCGACCGCTGGGGGGGGGACACTGAAGCTTTCTTT.

This clone was picked up a small number of times. The rearrangement joins TRBV6-2 or TRBV6-3 to TRBJ2-2, with D tentatively TRBD2 (5 bases). Germline loops: CDR1 MNHEY, CDR2 SVGEGT. V lost 4 bases to trimming and J lost 6 bases, with 9 bases between them. The CDR3 consists of 13 residues. CDR3 sequence (DNA): TGTGCCAGCAGTTGGCAGGAGGCCGGGGAGCTGTTTTTT. It codes for CASSWQEAGELFF.

V gene TRBV5-1 combines with J gene TRBJ1-6; weak D call: TRBD1 (6 bases). The V end was cut by 4 bases, the J end by 9 bases, with 11 bases between. This CDR3 is built from 13 residues. Germline loops: CDR1 SGHRS, CDR2 YFSETQ. The CDR3 spells CASSVTGASPLHF. The DNA of the CDR3 is TGCGCCAGCAGCGTGACAGGAGCTTCACCCCTCCACTTT.

The chain combines TRBV5-8 with TRBJ2-5; D call uncertain. The germline CDR1 and CDR2 sequences are SGHTS and YDEGEE. The CDR3 has 13 amino acids. The V and J ends lost 5 bases and 4 bases respectively, with 12 bases between them. CDR3 region: CASRARGRETQYF. The DNA of the CDR3 is TGTGCCAGCAGGGCAAGAGGAAGAGAGACCCAGTACTTC. Looking up the rest from reference TRBV5-8 and TRBJ2-5 gives the full variable domain: EAGVTQSPTHLIKTRGQQATLRCSPISGHTSVYWYQQALGLGLQFLLWYDEGEERNRGNFPPRFSGRQFPNYSSELNVNALELEDSALYLCASRARGRETQYFGPGTRLLVL.

The rearrangement links TRBV7-8 to TRBJ1-1, with TRBD1 matching over 8 bases. Germline lookup yields CDR1 SGHVS and CDR2 FQNEAQ. The CDR3 loop spans 15 amino acids. V lost 4 bases and J lost 4; bases outside the gene matches: 8. CDR3 protein: CASSSLTGVGTEAFF. The CDR3 DNA reads as TGTGCCAGCAGCTCCTTGACAGGGGTAGGCACTGAAGCTTTCTTT.

The chain has TRBV19 and TRBJ2-5; D is perhaps TRBD1 (5 bases). The CDR3 runs to 16 residues. V lost 3 bases and J lost 2, with 16 bases in between. Germline loops: CDR1 LNHDA, CDR2 SQIVND (reference sequence). CDR3 in amino acids: CASSMPSSGAQETQYF. CDR3 in DNA: TGTGCCAGTAGTATGCCCTCCAGTGGGGCTCAAGAGACCCAGTACTTC.

V usage is TRBV11-2 and J usage is TRBJ1-1, with D possibly being TRBD1 (6 bases). V shed 5 bases and J shed 1 base, with 11 bases lying between them. This CDR3 has 14 amino acids. Germline lookup yields CDR1 SGHAT and CDR2 FQNNGV. CDR3 sequence reads: CASSPGQSNTEAFF. CDR3 DNA: TGTGCCAGCAGCCCGGGACAATCGAACACTGAAGCTTTCTTT. The full variable domain, in which reference TRBV11-2 and TRBJ1-1 provide the parts outside the CDR3, is EAGVAQSPRYKIIEKRQSVAFWCNPISGHATLYWYQQILGQGPKLLIQFQNNGVVDDSQLPKDRFSAERLKGVDSTLKIQPAKLEDSAVYLCASSPGQSNTEAFFGQGTRLTVV.